This entry is about one TCR beta chain. The data stem from a study of blood T cell repertoires in COVID-19. On the study more broadly: The study drew acute and convalescent COVID-19 samples from the United States, Italy and Spain. T cells, B-cell-depleted T cells, or PBMCs supplied cDNA or gDNA.

Some clones are missing from TCRdb's copy, which holds only in-frame ones; the method was immunoSEQ multiplex PCR. The sample has roughly 280,000 clones, 86% seen once; the top ten hold around 8.8%. The receptor's source is a man aged 35-49 years with active or convalescent COVID-19. Sample: peripheral blood.

CDR3 nucleotide sequence: TGTGCCAGCAGCCGACAGGGGGTAAACAATGAGCAGTTCTTC. Its translation is CASSRQGVNNEQFF. This sequence joins TRBV6-5 and TRBJ2-1, with TRBD1 identical over 9 bases. The germline V gene encodes CDR1 MNHEY and CDR2 SVGAGI. Trimming cost V 6 bases and J 5 bases; bases outside gene matches: 5. This CDR3 has 14 residues.